The TCR beta chain described here comes from a study of Graves' ophthalmopathy and Graves' hyperthyroidism. The study's findings and limits: Blood samples also showed most expanded thyroid clonotypes exceeding 0.001 frequency.

This clonotype was seen repeatedly, ten times or more. Its antigen remains unknown. Amplifying from RNA transcripts, the study obtained TCR beta CDR3 regions. In the first round, RT-PCR was carried out with HTBI primers, and a multiplex PCR formed the second round. From the multiplex PCR reads, TCRdb called clonotypes with MiXCR, one entry per CDR3 protein. The data contain 400,000 to 450,000 distinct CDR3 sequences, around 21% of them singletons. The specimen sequenced was peripheral blood. The receptor comes from a woman aged 18-30 years with stable Graves' hyperthyroidism.

CDR3 loop: CAWSTGNGGEQYF. DNA for the CDR3: TGTGCCTGGAGCACGGGGAACGGGGGCGAGCAGTACTTC. The chain combines TRBV30 with TRBJ2-7; D might be TRBD2 (6 bases). The germline CDR1 and CDR2 sequences are GTSNPN and SVGIG (reference sequence). This CDR3 is built from 13 residues. V was cut by 3 bases and J by 6 bases, with 15 bases left in between.